These T cell receptor beta chains were read from a single sample in a study of T cells in Graves' hyperthyroidism and ophthalmopathy. Each CDR3 protein gets one entry after TCRdb re-called the multiplex PCR reads with MiXCR. Counted here are approximately 610,000 distinct CDR3 sequences, roughly 14% occurring once; the ten biggest clones make up approximately 4.3%. Sequencing input: blood. All receptors come from a woman aged 40 to 50 with Graves' ophthalmopathy. The CDR3 runs from the conserved cysteine through the conserved F or W. The order of the fields is V gene, clone size, CDR3 length, CDR3 protein. Not every row has a clone size; where given, it reads once, few, many or a size class.

TRBV19	few	14	CASNGQGETGELFF
TRBV20-1	many	15	CSAARDGELNTEAFF
TRBV6-1	many	15	CASSLTGSYNSPLHF
TRBV20-1	few	12	CSVQRAGETQYF
TRBV11-3	many	16	CASSLGPSGHTGELFF
TRBV20-1	once	13	CSASEGRIYEQYF
TRBV2	many	15	CASSGFSENTGELFF
TRBV30	NA	15	CAWSSLKSRQETQYF
TRBV28	NA	16	CATTDITGTGDVEQYF
TRBV29-1	many	13	CSVRTSLRYEQYF
TRBV20-1	many	15	CSASLGPGRFETQYF
TRBV6-2/TRBV6-3	many	16	CASIQRAGGVNTEAFF
TRBV24-1	many	16	CATSGPRDRMNTEAFF
TRBV6-5	NA	15	CASSHSPSSGIQQYF
TRBV2	NA	13	CASSDGPPETQYF
TRBV7-3	NA	19	CASSLRAAGLPTANQTQHF
TRBV7-9	once	14	CASRGGQGFETQYF
TRBV28	many	15	CASSRFAELNTEAFF
TRBV7-2	many	14	CASSPVNMNTEAFF